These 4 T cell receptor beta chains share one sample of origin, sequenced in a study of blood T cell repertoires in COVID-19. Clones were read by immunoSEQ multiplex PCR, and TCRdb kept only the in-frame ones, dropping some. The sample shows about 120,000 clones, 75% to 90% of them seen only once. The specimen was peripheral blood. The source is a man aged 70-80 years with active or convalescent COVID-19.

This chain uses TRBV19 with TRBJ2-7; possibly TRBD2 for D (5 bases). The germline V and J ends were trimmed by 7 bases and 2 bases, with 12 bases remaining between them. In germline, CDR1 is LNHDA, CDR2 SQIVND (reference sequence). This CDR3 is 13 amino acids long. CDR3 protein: CASTRTGTYEQYF. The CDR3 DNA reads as TGTGCCAGTACCCGGACTGGTACCTACGAGCAGTACTTC.

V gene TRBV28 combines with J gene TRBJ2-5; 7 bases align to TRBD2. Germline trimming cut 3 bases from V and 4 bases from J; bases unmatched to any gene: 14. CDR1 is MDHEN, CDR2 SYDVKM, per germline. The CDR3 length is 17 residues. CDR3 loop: CASSLQTPGGKIETQYF. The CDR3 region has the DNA TGTGCCAGCAGTTTGCAGACCCCCGGGGGGAAGATAGAGACCCAGTACTTC.

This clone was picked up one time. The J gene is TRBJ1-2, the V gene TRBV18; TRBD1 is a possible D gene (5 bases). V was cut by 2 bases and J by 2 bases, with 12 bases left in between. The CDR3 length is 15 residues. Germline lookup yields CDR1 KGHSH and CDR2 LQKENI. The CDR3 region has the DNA TGTGCCAGCTCACCAGAACAGGAGGGGAACTATGGCTACACCTTC. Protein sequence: CASSPEQEGNYGYTF.

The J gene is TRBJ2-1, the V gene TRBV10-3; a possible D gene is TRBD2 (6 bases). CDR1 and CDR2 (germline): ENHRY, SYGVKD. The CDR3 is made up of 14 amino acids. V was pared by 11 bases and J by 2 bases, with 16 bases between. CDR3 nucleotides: TGTGCCTCTATAGCGGATCCCGCCTACAATGAGCAGTTCTTC. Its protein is CASIADPAYNEQFF.